What follows describes a single T cell receptor beta chain. Naive CD8 cells lacked CD45RO, underwent positive selection for CCR7 and left out terminally differentiated effector memory CD45RA+ cells. The V end was cut by 4 bases, the J end by 3 bases, with 19 bases between. The CDR3 has 16 residues. The germline V gene has CDR1 SGDLS and CDR2 YYNGEE. This record belongs to a study of shared clonotypes between healthy human individuals. Overall study: Donors had three CD4 naive, three CD4 memory, two CD8 naive and one CD8 memory plate apiece.

The repertoire was sequenced with immunoSEQ multiplex PCR; TCRdb's copy has only in-frame clones and lacks some. The profile shows some 2,100,000 clones, 90% to 95% of them singletons. This chain uses TRBV9 with TRBJ2-5; D possibly matches TRBD1 or TRBD2 (5 bases each). Sequenced: naive CD8+ T cells from PBMCs. This TCR came from a man younger than 35 in good health. Some clones in this sample may be carry-over from other donors' samples. Written as DNA, the CDR3 is TGTGCCAGCAGCTCTCGATCCGGGACCGACAAAGAGACCCAGTACTTC. Translating it yields CASSSRSGTDKETQYF.